The rows below give T cell receptor beta chains drawn from one sample of a study of radiation and T cells in renal cell carcinoma. Profiling relied on immunoSEQ multiplex PCR, and the TCRdb table lists in-frame clones only, not all of them. The table includes 15,000 to 20,000 clones, around 50% detected once. The sequencing used tumor tissue, collected from a patient whose treatment included radiotherapy and nephrectomy. Source of these receptors: a woman between 55 and 75 years old with renal cell carcinoma. Each CDR3 is given with its conserved first and last residue. D genes are given only for firm matches. Only part of the rows carry a size: once, few, many, or a class if the clone is expanded.

clone size,D gene,J gene,V gene,CDR3 protein,CDR3 DNA
NA,NA,TRBJ2-7,TRBV14,CASSPRRERGEQYF,TGTGCCAGCAGCCCTCGTAGAGAAAGGGGCGAGCAGTACTTC
NA,NA,TRBJ1-5,TRBV19,CASGPRTEGQPQHF,TGTGCCAGTGGGCCGAGAACCGAGGGTCAGCCCCAGCATTTT
once,TRBD2,TRBJ2-1,TRBV28,CASSPWGLAGGDEQFF,TGTGCCAGCAGTCCTTGGGGACTAGCGGGGGGCGATGAGCAGTTCTTC
NA,NA,TRBJ1-2,TRBV7-9,CASSQGQGSYGYTF,TGTGCCAGCAGCCAGGGCCAGGGAAGCTATGGCTACACCTTC
medium-sized,NA,TRBJ2-3,TRBV14,CASSQGGEDTQYF,TGTGCCAGCAGCCAAGGGGGGGAGGATACGCAGTATTTT
NA,NA,TRBJ2-4,TRBV5-6,CASSPLGGSKNIQYF,TGTGCCAGCAGCCCGTTAGGGGGTTCGAAAAACATTCAGTACTTC
few,NA,TRBJ2-3,TRBV5-5,CASSLSSGWGTDTQYF,TGTGCCAGCAGCTTGTCGTCGGGGTGGGGCACAGATACGCAGTATTTT
NA,NA,TRBJ1-2,TRBV4-1,CASSSAPRTFSNYGYTF,TGCGCCAGCAGCTCAGCACCTCGGACATTTTCTAACTATGGCTACACCTTC
NA,TRBD1,TRBJ1-2,TRBV4-1,CASSLDGTGAPDYGYTF,TGCGCCAGCAGCTTGGACGGGACAGGGGCGCCCGACTATGGCTACACCTTC
NA,NA,TRBJ2-2,TRBV7-3,CASSQGGPPGELFF,TGTGCCAGCAGCCAAGGGGGTCCCCCCGGGGAGCTGTTTTTT
NA,TRBD2,TRBJ2-7,TRBV11-2,CASSPKRGPSYEQYF,TGTGCCAGCAGCCCTAAGCGGGGGCCCTCCTACGAGCAGTACTTC
NA,NA,TRBJ1-1,TRBV30,CAWSGLGSAEAFF,TGTGCCTGGAGTGGACTGGGTTCCGCGGAAGCTTTCTTT
NA,TRBD2,TRBJ2-1,TRBV4-3,CASTSSGEGNEQFF,TGCGCCAGTACTTCTAGCGGAGAGGGCAATGAGCAGTTCTTC
NA,TRBD1,TRBJ1-2,TRBV5-6,CASSLVDRDYGYTF,TGTGCCAGCAGTCTAGTTGACAGGGATTATGGCTACACCTTC
NA,TRBD1,TRBJ2-5,TRBV7-1,CASSPDRGLARETQYF,TGTGCCAGCAGCCCGGACAGGGGGCTGGCGAGGGAGACCCAGTACTTC
NA,TRBD1,TRBJ2-7,TRBV6-4,CASSRGTGFNIQQYF,TGTGCCAGCAGCCGCGGGACAGGTTTTAATATCCAGCAGTACTTC
NA,NA,TRBJ2-1,TRBV5-5,CASSQDERHGYNEQFF,TGTGCCAGCAGCCAAGATGAGAGGCATGGCTACAATGAGCAGTTCTTC
once,TRBD1,TRBJ1-4,TRBV7-2,CASSPINTGATNEKLFF,TGTGCCAGCAGCCCGATAAATACAGGGGCAACTAATGAAAAACTGTTTTTT
NA,NA,TRBJ1-2,TRBV19,CASSIVGGSTNYGYTF,TGTGCCAGTAGTATAGTCGGGGGATCGACTAACTATGGCTACACCTTC
few,TRBD1,TRBJ2-1,TRBV9,CASSAYERTGRDEQFF,TGTGCCAGCAGCGCGTACGAACGGACAGGTCGAGATGAGCAGTTCTTC
NA,TRBD2,TRBJ2-5,TRBV2,CASSRKGAGGQETQYF,TGTGCCAGCAGCCGAAAGGGGGCGGGAGGGCAAGAGACCCAGTACTTC
few,TRBD1,TRBJ1-4,TRBV4-2,CASSQERGQGPTNEKLFF,TGTGCCAGCAGCCAAGAAAGGGGACAGGGCCCAACTAATGAAAAACTGTTTTTT
NA,NA,TRBJ2-7,TRBV7-2,CASSLGGIFYEQYF,TGTGCCAGCAGCTTAGGAGGGATTTTCTACGAGCAGTACTTC
NA,NA,TRBJ1-2,TRBV6-5,CASSPSEVYGYTF,TGTGCCAGCAGTCCCAGTGAGGTCTATGGCTACACCTTC
few,NA,TRBJ1-2,TRBV7-3,CASSLEAAGPYGYTF,TGTGCCAGCAGCTTAGAGGCGGCAGGGCCTTATGGCTACACCTTC
few,NA,TRBJ1-5,TRBV7-9,CASSLQGLNQPQHF,TGTGCCAGCAGCTTACAGGGATTGAATCAGCCCCAGCATTTT
NA,TRBD1,TRBJ1-3,TRBV7-9,CASSLSQGAEGNTIYF,TGTGCCAGCAGCCTATCACAGGGGGCAGAAGGAAACACCATATATTTT
NA,TRBD1,TRBJ1-2,TRBV18,CASSLRTGYGYTF,TGTGCCAGCTCACTCCGGACAGGCTATGGCTACACCTTC
NA,NA,TRBJ1-3,TRBV7-9,CASSLPGTEFLPGNTIYF,TGTGCCAGCAGCTTACCCGGGACTGAGTTCCTTCCTGGAAACACCATATATTTT
NA,NA,TRBJ1-4,TRBV6-6,CASIQGDGKLFF,TGTGCCAGCATTCAGGGCGACGGAAAACTGTTTTTT
NA,TRBD1,TRBJ1-2,TRBV5-1,CASSLGHDRDGGYTF,TGCGCCAGCAGCTTGGGACACGACAGGGATGGGGGCTACACCTTC
NA,NA,TRBJ1-2,TRBV5-6,CASSPSGFDGYTF,TGTGCCAGCAGCCCATCGGGGTTCGATGGCTACACCTTC
NA,TRBD1,TRBJ1-2,TRBV6-1,CASSEGDGNQGAFYTF,TGTGCCAGCAGTGAAGGGGATGGGAACCAGGGGGCATTCTACACCTTC
NA,NA,TRBJ1-1,TRBV5-5,CASSLGPTEAFF,TGTGCCAGCAGCTTGGGACCCACTGAAGCTTTCTTT
NA,NA,TRBJ1-1,TRBV2,CASGEGRFPLRHEAFF,TGTGCCAGCGGTGAGGGCAGATTCCCGCTAAGGCATGAAGCTTTCTTT
NA,NA,TRBJ2-7,TRBV19,CASSIGGSESYEQYF,TGTGCCAGTAGTATTGGGGGGTCAGAATCCTACGAGCAGTACTTC
NA,TRBD2,TRBJ2-7,TRBV7-2,CASSKGTSGYEQYF,TGTGCCAGCAGCAAAGGGACTAGCGGGTACGAGCAGTACTTC
few,TRBD1,TRBJ2-1,TRBV18,CASSYGQGFGYNEQFF,TGTGCCAGCTCTTACGGACAGGGTTTCGGGTACAATGAGCAGTTCTTC
NA,TRBD2,TRBJ2-1,TRBV6-4,CASSDLAGEGNEQFF,TGTGCCAGCAGTGACCTAGCGGGAGAAGGAAATGAGCAGTTCTTC
few,NA,TRBJ2-2,TRBV11-3,CASSPGTTGGELFF,TGTGCCAGCAGCCCAGGGACCACCGGCGGGGAGCTGTTTTTT
NA,TRBD1,TRBJ1-5,TRBV5-1,CASSKTGVDQPQHF,TGCGCCAGCAGTAAGACAGGGGTAGATCAGCCCCAGCATTTT
NA,NA,TRBJ2-7,TRBV7-6,CASTSSPPDLISSYEQYF,TGTGCCAGCACCTCCTCCCCTCCGGATTTAATTAGCTCCTACGAGCAGTACTTC
NA,TRBD2,TRBJ2-1,TRBV28,CASSGLADNNEQFF,TGTGCCAGCAGTGGACTAGCGGACAACAATGAGCAGTTCTTC
NA,NA,TRBJ2-7,TRBV29-1,CSVVGLKSYEQYF,TGCAGCGTTGTGGGTCTCAAATCCTACGAGCAGTACTTC
NA,NA,TRBJ1-5,TRBV7-2,CASSLGRANQPQHF,TGTGCCAGCAGCTTAGGAAGGGCGAATCAGCCCCAGCATTTT
NA,NA,TRBJ1-1,TRBV9,CASSSPRSGATEAFF,TGTGCCAGCAGCTCCCCTCGGAGTGGAGCTACTGAAGCTTTCTTT
NA,TRBD1,TRBJ1-4,TRBV2,CASSHGDRDNEKLFF,TGTGCCAGCAGTCATGGGGACAGGGATAATGAAAAACTGTTTTTT
NA,NA,TRBJ2-4,TRBV9,CASSLRADTGEDIQYF,TGTGCCAGCAGCCTAAGGGCCGATACAGGGGAGGACATTCAGTACTTC
many,NA,TRBJ2-5,TRBV27,CASSPWTVRQETQYF,TGTGCCAGCAGTCCCTGGACAGTCCGCCAAGAGACCCAGTACTTC
NA,NA,TRBJ1-6,TRBV7-6,CASRGTGSQRSSPLHF,TGTGCCAGCAGGGGTACCGGGAGCCAGCGGAGTTCACCCCTCCACTTT
NA,TRBD2,TRBJ2-1,TRBV5-1,CASSLKRGPYNEQFF,TGCGCCAGCAGCCTCAAGCGGGGGCCCTACAATGAGCAGTTCTTC
NA,TRBD1,TRBJ1-5,TRBV19,CASSFDRDGVSNQPQHF,TGTGCCAGTAGTTTCGACAGGGATGGAGTTAGCAATCAGCCCCAGCATTTT
many,TRBD1,TRBJ2-5,TRBV19,CASSPDGRQGQETQYF,TGTGCCAGTAGTCCTGACGGTAGACAGGGGCAAGAGACCCAGTACTTC
once,NA,TRBJ1-5,TRBV19,CASSSRGRHQPQHF,TGTGCCAGTAGTTCCAGGGGACGGCATCAGCCCCAGCATTTT
NA,NA,TRBJ1-2,TRBV25-1,CASSLGGSYGYTF,TGTGCCAGCAGTCTGGGGGGCAGCTATGGCTACACCTTC
large,TRBD1,TRBJ2-7,TRBV27,CASSLGPGTAYEQYF,TGTGCCAGCAGTTTAGGACCCGGGACAGCTTACGAGCAGTACTTC
few,TRBD1,TRBJ2-2,TRBV5-4,CASSPGQGNTGELFF,TGTGCCAGCAGCCCGGGACAGGGGAACACCGGGGAGCTGTTTTTT
NA,TRBD1,TRBJ1-2,TRBV5-6,CASSLRTGGAYTF,TGTGCCAGCAGCCTAAGGACAGGGGGCGCTTACACCTTC